This T cell receptor (beta chain) was captured by sequencing in a study of shared clonotypes between healthy human individuals. The CDR3 consists of 13 residues. CDR1 and CDR2 from the germline V gene are SQVTM and ANQGSEA. This table comes from immunoSEQ multiplex PCR, and its TCRdb copy is limited to in-frame clones, with some not included. Of hundreds of thousands of clones in the sample, more than 95% were seen once. The clonotype was recovered from a woman in her twenties or thirties in good health. Input material: naive CD4+ T cells sorted from blood. Subset defined: CD45RA+ positively selected. This rearrangement joins TRBV29-1 to TRBJ2-5; D is unresolved. The end of the DNA fits TRBJ2-7 better, so the J call may be wrong. The DNA of the CDR3 is TGCAGCGTTCGACGGTACCTCTCCTACGAGCAGTACTTC. Its translation is CSVRRYLSYEQYF.